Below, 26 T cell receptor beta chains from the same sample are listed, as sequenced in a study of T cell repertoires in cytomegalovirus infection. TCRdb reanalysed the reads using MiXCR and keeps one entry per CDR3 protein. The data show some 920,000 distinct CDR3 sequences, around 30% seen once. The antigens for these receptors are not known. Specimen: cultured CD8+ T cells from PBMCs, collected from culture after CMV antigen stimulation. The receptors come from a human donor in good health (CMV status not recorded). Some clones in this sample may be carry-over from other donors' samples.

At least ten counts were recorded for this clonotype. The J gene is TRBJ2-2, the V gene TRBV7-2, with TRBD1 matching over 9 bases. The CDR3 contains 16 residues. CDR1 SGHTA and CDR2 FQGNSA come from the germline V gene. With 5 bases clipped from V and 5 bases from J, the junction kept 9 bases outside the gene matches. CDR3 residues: CASSARDREYTGELFF. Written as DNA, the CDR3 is TGTGCCAGCAGCGCCCGGGACAGGGAATATACCGGGGAGCTGTTTTTT.

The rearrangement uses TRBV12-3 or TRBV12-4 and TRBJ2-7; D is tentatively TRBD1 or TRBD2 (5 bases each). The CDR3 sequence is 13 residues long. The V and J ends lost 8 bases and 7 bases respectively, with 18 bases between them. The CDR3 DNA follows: TGTGCCAGCTGTTCTTCCGGGACGGATGAGCAGTACTTC. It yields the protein CASCSSGTDEQYF.

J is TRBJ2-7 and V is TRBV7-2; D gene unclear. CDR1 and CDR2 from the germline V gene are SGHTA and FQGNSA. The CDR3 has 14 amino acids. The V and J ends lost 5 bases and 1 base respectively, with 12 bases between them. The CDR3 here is CASSPPGSSYEQYV. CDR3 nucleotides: TGTGCCAGCAGCCCTCCGGGTTCGTCCTACGAGCAGTACGTC.

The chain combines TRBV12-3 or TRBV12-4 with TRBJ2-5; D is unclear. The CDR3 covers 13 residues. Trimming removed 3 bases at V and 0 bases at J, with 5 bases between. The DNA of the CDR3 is TGTGCCAGCAGTTTGAAGTACCAAGAGACCCAGTACTTC. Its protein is CASSLKYQETQYF.

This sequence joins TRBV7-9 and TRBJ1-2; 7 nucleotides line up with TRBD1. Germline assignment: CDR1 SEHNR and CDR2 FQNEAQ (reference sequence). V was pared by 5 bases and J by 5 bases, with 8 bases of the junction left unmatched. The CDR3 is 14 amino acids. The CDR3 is CASSAGGQFYGYTF. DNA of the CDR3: TGTGCCAGCAGCGCGGGGGGACAGTTTTATGGCTACACCTTC.

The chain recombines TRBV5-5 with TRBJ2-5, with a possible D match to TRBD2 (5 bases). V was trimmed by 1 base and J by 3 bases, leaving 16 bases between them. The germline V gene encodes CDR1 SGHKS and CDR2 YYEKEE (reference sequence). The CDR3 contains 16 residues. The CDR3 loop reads CASSLRPEGNKETQYF. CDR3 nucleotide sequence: TGTGCCAGCAGCTTGCGGCCAGAGGGTAACAAAGAGACCCAGTACTTC.

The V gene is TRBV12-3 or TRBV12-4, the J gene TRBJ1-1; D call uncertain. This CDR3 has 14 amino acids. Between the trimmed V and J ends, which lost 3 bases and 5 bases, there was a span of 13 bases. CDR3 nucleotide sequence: TGTGCCAGCAGTTTCGGGTTGGGGATTACTGAAGCTTTCTTT. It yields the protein CASSFGLGITEAFF.

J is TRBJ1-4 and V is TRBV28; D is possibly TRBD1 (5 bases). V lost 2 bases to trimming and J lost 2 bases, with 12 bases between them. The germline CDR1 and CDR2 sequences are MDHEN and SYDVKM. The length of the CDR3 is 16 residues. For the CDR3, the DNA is TGTGCCAGCAGTTTAGGCCTCAGGGTTACTAATGAAAAACTGTTTTTT. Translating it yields CASSLGLRVTNEKLFF.

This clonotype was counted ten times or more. The CDR3: CSARDLAGSSYNEQFF. As DNA, the CDR3 is TGCAGTGCTAGAGATCTGGCAGGGAGCTCCTACAATGAGCAGTTCTTC. The rearrangement joins TRBV20-1 to TRBJ2-1; possibly TRBD1 or TRBD2 for D (5 bases each). The germline CDR1 and CDR2 sequences are DFQATT and SNEGSKA (reference sequence). This CDR3 has 16 amino acids. The V end lost 0 bases, the J end lost 0 bases, and 12 bases lay between the germline ends.

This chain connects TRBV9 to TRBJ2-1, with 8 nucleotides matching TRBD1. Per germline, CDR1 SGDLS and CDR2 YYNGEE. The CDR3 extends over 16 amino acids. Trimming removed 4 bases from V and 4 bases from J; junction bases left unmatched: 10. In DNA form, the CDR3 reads TGTGCCAGCAGCCCCCGGGCAGGGGGCTTGTACAATGAGCAGTTCTTC. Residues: CASSPRAGGLYNEQFF. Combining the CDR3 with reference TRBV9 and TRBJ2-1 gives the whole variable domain DSGVTQTPKHLITATGQRVTLRCSPRSGDLSVYWYQQSLDQGLQFLIQYYNGEERAKGNILERFSAQQFPDLHSELNLSSLELGDSALYFCASSPRAGGLYNEQFFGPGTRLTVL.

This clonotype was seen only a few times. In nucleotides, the CDR3 is TGTGCCAGCAGCCGAGGACTAGTGGCCACCGGGGAGCTGTTTTTT. This translates into CASSRGLVATGELFF. The chain recombines TRBV5-6 with TRBJ2-2; TRBD2 aligns across 7 bases. This CDR3 is built from 15 residues. Trimming removed 4 bases from V and 4 bases from J; junction bases left unmatched: 7. CDR1 SGHDT and CDR2 YYEEEE come from the germline V gene.

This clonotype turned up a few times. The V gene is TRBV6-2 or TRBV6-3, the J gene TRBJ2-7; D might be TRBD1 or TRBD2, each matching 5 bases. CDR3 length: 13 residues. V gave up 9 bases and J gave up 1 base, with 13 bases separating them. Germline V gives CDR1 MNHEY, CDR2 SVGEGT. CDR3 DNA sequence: TGTGCCAGGACCGGGACGGTGTCCTACGAGCAGTACGTC. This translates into CARTGTVSYEQYV.

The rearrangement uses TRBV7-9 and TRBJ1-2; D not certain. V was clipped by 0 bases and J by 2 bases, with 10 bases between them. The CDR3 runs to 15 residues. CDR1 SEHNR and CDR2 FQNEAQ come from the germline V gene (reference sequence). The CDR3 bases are TGTGCCAGCAGCTTAGCGGAGGTGACGAACTATGGCTACACCTTC. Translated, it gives CASSLAEVTNYGYTF.

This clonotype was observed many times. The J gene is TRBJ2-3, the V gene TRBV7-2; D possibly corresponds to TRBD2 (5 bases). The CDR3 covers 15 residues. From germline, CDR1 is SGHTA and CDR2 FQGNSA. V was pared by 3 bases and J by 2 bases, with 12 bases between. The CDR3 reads CASSLSTDSTDTQYF. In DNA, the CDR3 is TGTGCCAGCAGCTTGTCGACGGACTCCACAGATACGCAGTATTTT.

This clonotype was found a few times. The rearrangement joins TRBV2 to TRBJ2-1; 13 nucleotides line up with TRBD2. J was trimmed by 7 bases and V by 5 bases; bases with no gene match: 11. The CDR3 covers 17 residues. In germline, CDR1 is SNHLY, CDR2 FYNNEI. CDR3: CASSRLAGGQEWNEQFF. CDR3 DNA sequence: TGTGCCAGCAGTCGACTAGCGGGGGGCCAAGAATGGAATGAGCAGTTCTTC.

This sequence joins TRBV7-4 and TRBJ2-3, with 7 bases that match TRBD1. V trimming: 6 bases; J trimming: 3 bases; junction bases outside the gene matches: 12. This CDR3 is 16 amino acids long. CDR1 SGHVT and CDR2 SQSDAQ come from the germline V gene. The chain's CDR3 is CASRDQRGQWTDTQYF. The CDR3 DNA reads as TGTGCCAGCAGAGATCAGAGGGGGCAATGGACAGATACGCAGTATTTT. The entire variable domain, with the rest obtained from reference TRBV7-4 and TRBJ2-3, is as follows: GAGVSQSPRYKVAKRGRDVALRCDSISGHVTLYWYRQTLGQGSEVLTYSQSDAQRDKSGRPSGRFSAERPERSVSTLKIQRTEQGDSAVYLCASRDQRGQWTDTQYFGPGTRLTVL.

The DNA of the CDR3 is TGTGCCAGCAGTTACCCCCAGCGGGGGGGATTCACCACCTTCGGAGAGACCCAGTACTTC. Amino acid sequence: CASSYPQRGGFTTFGETQYF. The J gene is TRBJ2-5, the V gene TRBV6-2 or TRBV6-3; TRBD2 aligns across 10 bases. Germline CDR1 and CDR2: MNHEY and SVGEGT. Unmatched junction bases numbered 19, after V lost 2 bases and J lost 4 bases. The CDR3 length is 20 residues.

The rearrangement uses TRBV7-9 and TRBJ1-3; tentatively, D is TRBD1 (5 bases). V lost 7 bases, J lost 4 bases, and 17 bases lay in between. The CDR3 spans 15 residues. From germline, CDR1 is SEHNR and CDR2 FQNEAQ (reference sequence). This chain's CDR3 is CASIPPGGMGNTIYF. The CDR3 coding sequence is TGTGCCAGCATCCCCCCTGGGGGTATGGGAAACACCATATATTTT.

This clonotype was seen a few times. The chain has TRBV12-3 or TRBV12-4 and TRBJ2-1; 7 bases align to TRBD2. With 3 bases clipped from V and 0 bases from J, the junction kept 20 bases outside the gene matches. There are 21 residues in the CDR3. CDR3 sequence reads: CASSFFLAEIKPPLSYNEQFF. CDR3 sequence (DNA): TGTGCCAGCAGTTTTTTCCTAGCGGAGATAAAACCCCCGCTCTCCTACAATGAGCAGTTCTTC.

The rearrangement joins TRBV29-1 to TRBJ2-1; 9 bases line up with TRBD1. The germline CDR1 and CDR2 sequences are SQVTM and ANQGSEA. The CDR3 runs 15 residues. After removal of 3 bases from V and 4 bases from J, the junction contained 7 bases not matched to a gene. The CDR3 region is CSVDSLGQGYNEQFF. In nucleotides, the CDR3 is TGCAGCGTTGACTCCCTAGGACAGGGGTACAATGAGCAGTTCTTC.

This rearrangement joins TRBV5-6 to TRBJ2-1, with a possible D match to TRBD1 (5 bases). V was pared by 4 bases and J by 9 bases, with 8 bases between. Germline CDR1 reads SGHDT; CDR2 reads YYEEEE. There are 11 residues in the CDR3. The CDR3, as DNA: TGTGCCAGCAGCCTCCAGGGTGAGCAGTTCTTC. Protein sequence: CASSLQGEQFF.

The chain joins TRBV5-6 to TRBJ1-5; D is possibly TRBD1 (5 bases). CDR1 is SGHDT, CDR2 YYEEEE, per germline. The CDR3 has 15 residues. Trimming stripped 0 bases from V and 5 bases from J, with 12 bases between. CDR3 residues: CASSLAGGGDQPQHF. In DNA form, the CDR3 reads TGTGCCAGCAGCTTGGCCGGGGGGGGAGATCAGCCCCAGCATTTT.

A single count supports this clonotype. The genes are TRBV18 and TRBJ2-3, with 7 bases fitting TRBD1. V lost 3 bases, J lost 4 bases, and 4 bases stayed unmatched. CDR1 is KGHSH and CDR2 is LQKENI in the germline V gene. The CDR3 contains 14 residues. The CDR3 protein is CASSPIDRADTQYF. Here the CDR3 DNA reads TGTGCCAGCTCACCGATCGACAGGGCAGATACGCAGTATTTT.

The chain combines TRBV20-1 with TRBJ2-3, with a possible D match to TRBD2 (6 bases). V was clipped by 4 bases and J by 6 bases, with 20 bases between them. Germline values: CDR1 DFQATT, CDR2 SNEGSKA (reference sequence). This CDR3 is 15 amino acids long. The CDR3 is CSATLRLVVGDTQYF. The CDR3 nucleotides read TGCAGTGCTACCCTCCGACTAGTTGTGGGCGATACGCAGTATTTT.

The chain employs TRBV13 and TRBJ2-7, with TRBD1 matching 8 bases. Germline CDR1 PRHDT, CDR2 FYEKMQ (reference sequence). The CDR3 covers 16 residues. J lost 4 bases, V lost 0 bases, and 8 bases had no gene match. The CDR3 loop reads CASSLGLRGLLYEQYF. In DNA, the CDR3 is TGTGCCAGCAGCTTAGGACTCAGGGGGCTTTTATACGAGCAGTACTTC.

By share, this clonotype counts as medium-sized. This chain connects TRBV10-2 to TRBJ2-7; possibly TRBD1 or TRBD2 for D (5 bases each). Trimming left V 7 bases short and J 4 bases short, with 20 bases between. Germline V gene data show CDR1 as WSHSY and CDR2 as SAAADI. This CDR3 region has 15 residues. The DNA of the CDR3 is TGCGCCAGCACCCAACCCAGGGTGGGGGAATACGAGCAGTACTTC. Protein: CASTQPRVGEYEQYF.